This T cell receptor beta chain is from a study of blood T cells in healthy people across ages. The CDR3 spans 15 residues. Germline CDR1 reads LNHNV; CDR2 reads YYDKDF (reference sequence). The authors ran a second PCR of about 7 to 12 cycles using a sample-barcoded 5' primer and a J-beta primer mix. Via MiXCR, TCRdb re-called the 5' RACE reads, giving one row per CDR3 protein. In the table there are 600,000 to 1,000,000 distinct CDR3 sequences, more than 20% of which are singletons. This clonotype showed up just a few times. The junction differs from germline at one of its ends, possibly a read error. These data also formed part of another study, on T cells of mothers and their children.

The material sequenced was blood. The receptor's source is a boy between 10 and 17 years old in good health. The rearrangement uses TRBV15 and TRBJ2-5, with TRBD1 as a possible D gene (5 bases). This CDR3 reads CVTSPLGREKETQYF. The CDR3 DNA sequence: TGTGTCACCAGCCCGCTAGGCAGGGAAAAAGAGACCCAGTACTTC.